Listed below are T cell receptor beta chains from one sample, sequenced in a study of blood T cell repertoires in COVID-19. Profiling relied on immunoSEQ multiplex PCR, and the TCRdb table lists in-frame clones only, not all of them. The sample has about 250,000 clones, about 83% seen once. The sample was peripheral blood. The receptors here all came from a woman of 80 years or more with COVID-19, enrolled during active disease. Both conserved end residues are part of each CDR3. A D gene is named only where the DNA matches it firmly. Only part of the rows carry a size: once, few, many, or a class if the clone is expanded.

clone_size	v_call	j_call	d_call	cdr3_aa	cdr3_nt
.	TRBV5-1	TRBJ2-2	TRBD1	CASSLGTGTGELFF	TGCGCCAGCAGCTTGGGGACAGGGACCGGGGAGCTGTTTTTT
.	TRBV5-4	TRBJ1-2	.	CASSLIQEGYTF	TGTGCCAGCAGCTTGATACAGGAGGGCTACACCTTC
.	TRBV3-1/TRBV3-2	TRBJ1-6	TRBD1	CASSQQQGNSPLHF	TGTGCCAGCAGCCAGCAACAGGGGAATTCACCCCTCCACTTT
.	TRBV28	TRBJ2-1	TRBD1	CASSLSGGLQFF	TGTGCCAGCAGTTTATCAGGGGGTTTGCAGTTCTTC
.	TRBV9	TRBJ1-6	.	CASSVRDINNSPLHF	TGTGCCAGCAGCGTACGGGACATAAATAATTCACCCCTCCACTTT
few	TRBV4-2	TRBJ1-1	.	CASSQSLRQDTEAFF	TGTGCCAGCAGCCAATCCCTTCGACAGGACACTGAAGCTTTCTTT
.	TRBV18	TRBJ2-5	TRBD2	CASSPALAGQGETQYF	TGTGCCAGCTCACCAGCGCTAGCGGGGCAGGGGGAGACCCAGTACTTC
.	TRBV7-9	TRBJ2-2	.	CASSPGGRGELFF	TGTGCCAGCAGCCCGGGTGGGAGAGGGGAGCTGTTTTTT
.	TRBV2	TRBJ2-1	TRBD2	CASSEWGGSSYNEQFF	TGTGCCAGCAGTGAATGGGGGGGGAGCTCCTACAATGAGCAGTTCTTC
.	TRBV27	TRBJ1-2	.	CATQPLNAGSNYGYTF	TGTGCCACCCAACCCCTCAACGCGGGGTCTAACTATGGCTACACCTTC
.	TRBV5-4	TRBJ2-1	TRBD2	CASSPGLAGGLEQFF	TGTGCCAGCAGCCCCGGACTAGCGGGGGGCCTTGAGCAGTTCTTC
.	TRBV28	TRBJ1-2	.	CATLSPRGQPNYGYTF	TGTGCCACCCTCTCCCCGCGGGGGCAACCCAACTATGGCTACACCTTC
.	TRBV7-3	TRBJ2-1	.	CASSLTGRGQFF	TGTGCCAGCAGCTTAACCGGCAGGGGGCAGTTCTTC
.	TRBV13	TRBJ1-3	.	CASSEQGRENTIYF	TGTGCCAGCAGCGAGCAGGGGCGAGAAAACACCATATATTTT
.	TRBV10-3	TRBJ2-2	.	CAISESGQQPGELFF	TGTGCCATCAGTGAGTCGGGGCAGCAACCCGGGGAGCTGTTTTTT
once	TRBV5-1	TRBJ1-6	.	CASSLDGRNNSPLHF	TGCGCCAGCAGCTTGGATGGGAGGAATAATTCACCCCTCCACTTT
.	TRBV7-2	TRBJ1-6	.	CASSWGGSSPLHF	TGTGCCAGCAGCTGGGGGGGTAGTTCACCCCTCCACTTT
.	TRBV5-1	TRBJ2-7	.	CASSHIGGGRFLEQYF	TGCGCCAGCAGCCACATCGGAGGGGGCCGTTTTCTCGAGCAGTACTTC
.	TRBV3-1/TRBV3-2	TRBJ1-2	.	CASSPSTGSNYGYTF	TGTGCCAGCAGCCCCTCGACAGGCTCTAACTATGGCTACACCTTC
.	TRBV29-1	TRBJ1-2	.	CSAEGVDGYTF	TGCAGCGCGGAGGGGGTGGATGGCTACACCTTC
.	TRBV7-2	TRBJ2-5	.	CASSPRTTSQETQYF	TGTGCCAGCAGCCCCCGGACTACCTCTCAAGAGACCCAGTACTTC